This entry is about one TCR beta chain. The data originate from a study of blood T cell repertoires in COVID-19. Original data processing: The authors estimated nucleated cell counts from reference gene primer amplification. The table came from immunoSEQ multiplex PCR; TCRdb's copy has only in-frame clones and leaves some out. V and J calls and clone size are those listed in that table; D and trimming were worked out from the DNA. The sample consists of under 350,000 clones, just under 90% of them appearing once. Germline CDR1 is SGHRS and CDR2 is YFSETQ. With 4 bases removed from V and 7 bases from J, the gap between germline ends came to 15 bases. The CDR3 has 15 residues.

The genes are TRBV5-1 and TRBJ1-6, with D maybe TRBD1 (6 bases). The sequencing sample was made of peripheral blood. This receptor was taken from a woman aged 25 to 39 with COVID-19, enrolled during active disease. CDR3 loop: CASSAGDIVNSPLHF. In nucleotides, the CDR3 is TGCGCCAGCAGCGCTGGGGACATTGTAAATTCACCCCTCCACTTT.